A single sample gave rise to the 28 T cell receptor beta chains below, sequenced in a study of neurological immune-mediated disorders. TCRdb independently ran MiXCR on the 5' RACE reads; one entry per CDR3 protein. The repertoire holds around 46,000 distinct CDR3 sequences, with roughly 4.4% as singletons. Sequencing was performed on PBMCs. The source is a woman aged 60-75 years with multiple sclerosis.

This clonotype came up a few times. V gene TRBV5-1 combines with J gene TRBJ1-2, with 9 bases matching TRBD1. Germline V gene data show CDR1 as SGHRS and CDR2 as YFSETQ. CDR3 size: 17 residues. Trimming cost V 3 bases and J 3 bases; bases outside gene matches: 12. The CDR3: CASSYRQGEVGHYGYTF. The CDR3 nucleotides read TGCGCCAGCAGCTACAGACAGGGGGAAGTGGGACACTATGGCTACACCTTC.

This clonotype was picked up many times. The V gene is TRBV4-3, the J gene TRBJ1-6; D is possibly TRBD1 (6 bases). Germline V gene sequence: CDR1 LGHNA, CDR2 YSLEER. V lost 1 base and J lost 7, with 11 bases in between. The CDR3 length is 15 residues. In DNA form, the CDR3 reads TGCGCCAGCAGCCAAGGTGGGGGGCCGAATTCACCCCTCCACTTT. Translated: CASSQGGGPNSPLHF.

In its sample, this clonotype was seen many times. The chain links TRBV27 to TRBJ1-2; 10 nucleotides match TRBD1. Germline CDR1 is MNHEY and CDR2 is SMNVEV (reference sequence). The CDR3 runs 14 residues. Trimming took 6 bases from V and 7 from J; bases not matched to a gene: 8. This CDR3 is CASRQRQGALGYTF. Written as DNA, the CDR3 is TGTGCCAGCAGACAAAGACAGGGGGCGCTTGGCTACACCTTC.

This clonotype has a count of ten or more. This rearrangement joins TRBV12-3 or TRBV12-4 to TRBJ2-5; D gene unclear. This CDR3 has 12 residues. The V and J ends lost 2 bases and 5 bases respectively, with 6 bases between them. CDR3 protein: CASSLIGETQYF. The DNA for the CDR3 is TGTGCCAGCAGTTTAATTGGGGAGACCCAGTACTTC.

In its sample, this clonotype was seen many times. This chain links TRBV7-2 with TRBJ1-4, with D tentatively TRBD1 (6 bases). CDR1 is SGHTA, CDR2 FQGNSA, per germline. The CDR3 runs 14 residues. Trimming left V 1 base short and J 7 bases short, with 10 bases between. The CDR3 sequence: CASSLVSGVEKLFF. The CDR3 DNA sequence: TGTGCCAGCAGCTTAGTGTCAGGGGTTGAAAAACTGTTTTTT.

This clonotype was counted at least ten times. The J gene is TRBJ1-5, the V gene TRBV12-3 or TRBV12-4; tentative D call: TRBD1 (6 bases). CDR3 length: 14 amino acids. V shed 3 bases and J shed 5 bases, with 11 bases lying between them. The CDR3 loop reads CASSFTGTHQPQHF. The CDR3 nucleotides read TGTGCCAGCAGTTTCACAGGGACCCATCAGCCCCAGCATTTT.

This clonotype was seen repeatedly, ten times or more. The chain is built from TRBV4-1 and TRBJ2-1, with D possibly being TRBD1 (7 bases). V dropped 7 bases and J dropped 2 bases, with 15 bases sitting between them. The CDR3 spans 15 residues. Germline V gene data show CDR1 as MGHRA and CDR2 as YSYEKL. The CDR3 bases are TGCGCCAGCACAGAGGAGGGACAGACCTACAATGAGCAGTTCTTC. Translating gives CASTEEGQTYNEQFF.

As concerns this clonotype: Sequence at one end of the junction differs from germline and may be a read error. The rearrangement uses TRBV7-2 and TRBJ1-5; D is uncertain. This CDR3 comprises 13 residues. Per germline, CDR1 SGHTA and CDR2 FQGNSA. The CDR3 DNA follows: TGTGCCAGCAGCCCTGGTTCCAATCAGCCCCAGAATTTT. Its translation: CASSPGSNQPQNF.

There are many counts of this clonotype. V and J are TRBV9 and TRBJ1-3; no reliable D call. Germline CDR1 SGDLS, CDR2 YYNGEE. V was shortened by 0 bases and J by 0 bases, with 7 bases between the two germline ends. The CDR3 has 15 amino acids. The CDR3 loop is CASSVGVNSGNTIYF. The DNA for the CDR3 is TGTGCCAGCAGCGTAGGTGTGAACTCTGGAAACACCATATATTTT.

This clonotype was observed at least ten times. The chain joins TRBV3-1 to TRBJ1-1; 7 bases are a match to TRBD1. Germline-derived CDR1 and CDR2 are LGHDT and YNNKEL (reference sequence). The ends lost 7 bases at V and 1 base at J; junction bases unmatched: 6. CDR3 length: 14 residues. The CDR3 spells CASTPEGANTEAFF. Written as DNA, the CDR3 is TGTGCCAGCACCCCAGAGGGGGCGAACACTGAAGCTTTCTTT.

Many counts were recorded for this clonotype. V is TRBV20-1 and J is TRBJ2-5; perhaps TRBD2 as D (6 bases). CDR1 is DFQATT and CDR2 is SNEGSKA in the germline V gene (reference sequence). The germline V and J ends were trimmed by 5 bases and 1 base, with 14 bases remaining between them. The CDR3 is 14 residues long. The CDR3 is CSAYLAGSQETQYF. DNA of the CDR3: TGCAGTGCTTATTTGGCGGGGAGCCAAGAGACCCAGTACTTC.

This clonotype was detected a few times. The genes are TRBV20-1 and TRBJ1-5; D is unresolved. Trimming took off 2 bases at V and 4 bases at J, with 15 bases between the two ends. Germline assignment: CDR1 DFQATT and CDR2 SNEGSKA (reference sequence). The CDR3 runs 15 residues. CDR3 in amino acids: CSARRAHTGNQPQHF. The CDR3 region has the DNA TGCAGTGCTAGAAGGGCTCACACCGGTAATCAGCCCCAGCATTTT.

In its sample, this clonotype was seen a few times. This chain connects TRBV5-1 to TRBJ2-3, with 10 bases identical to TRBD2. Germline V lookup: CDR1 SGHRS, CDR2 YFSETQ. With 7 bases clipped from V and 2 bases from J, the junction kept 4 bases outside the gene matches. The CDR3 length is 14 residues. Here the CDR3 reads CASGLAGVTDTQYF. The CDR3 DNA sequence: TGCGCCAGCGGTCTAGCGGGGGTCACAGATACGCAGTATTTT.

This clonotype appeared many times. The rearrangement links TRBV12-3 or TRBV12-4 to TRBJ1-4, with 7 bases matching TRBD1. V gave up 5 bases and J gave up 10 bases; unmatched junction bases: 7. The CDR3 has 13 residues. CDR3 coding DNA: TGTGCCAGCAGTCCTGGGACAGAAGGAAAACTGTTTTTT. Translated: CASSPGTEGKLFF.

The chain is built from TRBV5-1 and TRBJ1-1; D is ambiguous. The CDR3 is made up of 13 amino acids. In germline, CDR1 is SGHRS, CDR2 YFSETQ. V lost 1 base and J 3 bases, leaving 7 bases between the germline ends. CDR3: CASSLNPDTEAFF. The CDR3 nucleotides are TGCGCCAGCAGCTTGAACCCCGACACTGAAGCTTTCTTT.

The chain employs TRBV7-2 and TRBJ2-1; 14 bases align to TRBD2. Germline CDR1 is SGHTA and CDR2 is FQGNSA. Losses at the gene ends were 5 bases for V and 4 bases for J; bases not matched to a gene: 4. CDR3 length: 16 residues. The DNA of the CDR3 is TGTGCCAGCAGCCGGACTAGCGGGGGGCAATACAATGAGCAGTTCTTC. As protein: CASSRTSGGQYNEQFF.

The gene calls are TRBV6-1 and TRBJ2-2; D remains ambiguous. The V and J ends lost 1 base and 3 bases respectively, with 12 bases between them. The CDR3 extends over 16 amino acids. From germline, CDR1 is MNHNS and CDR2 SASEGT. The CDR3 spells CASSEGVTPDTGELFF. The CDR3 DNA reads TGTGCCAGCAGTGAAGGGGTGACGCCGGACACCGGGGAGCTGTTTTTT.

The table lists this clonotype with many counts. The chain employs TRBV20-1 and TRBJ2-7; TRBD2 is a possible D gene (6 bases). The length of the CDR3 is 11 residues. Per germline, CDR1 DFQATT and CDR2 SNEGSKA (reference sequence). V lost 3 bases to trimming and J lost 5 bases, with 8 bases between them. CDR3 in DNA: TGCAGTGCTAGTTGGGGGGACGAGCAGTACTTC. Translated, it gives CSASWGDEQYF.

This clonotype was counted many times. In DNA, the CDR3 is TGCAGTGCTAGATCCGGGACAGGGGGCACTGAAGCTTTCTTT. Its translation is CSARSGTGGTEAFF. The rearrangement joins TRBV20-1 to TRBJ1-1; 11 nucleotides agree with TRBD1. Germline assignment: CDR1 DFQATT and CDR2 SNEGSKA (reference sequence). The V segment lost 2 bases and the J segment 4 bases; nucleotides outside the gene matches: 3. The CDR3 spans 14 residues.

In this sample, this clonotype turned up many times. This chain uses TRBV7-2 with TRBJ2-7, with 8 bases fitting TRBD1. Germline assignment: CDR1 SGHTA and CDR2 FQGNSA. J lost 1 base, V lost 5 bases, and 4 bases had no gene match. CDR3 length equals 14 residues. Here the CDR3 reads CASSLTGGSYEQYF. CDR3 nucleotide sequence: TGTGCCAGCAGCCTTACAGGGGGATCCTACGAGCAGTACTTC.

This clonotype was found a few times. The gene calls are TRBV5-1 and TRBJ2-6; 7 bases are a match to TRBD1. Per germline, CDR1 SGHRS and CDR2 YFSETQ. The CDR3 sequence is 16 residues long. The V gene end was trimmed by 4 bases and the J gene end by 0 bases; junction bases not matched to a gene: 4. The CDR3 sequence is CASSVGTVSGANVLTF. The CDR3 DNA reads as TGCGCCAGCAGCGTCGGGACAGTCTCTGGGGCCAACGTCCTGACTTTC.

This clonotype was counted at least ten times. V and J are TRBV11-2 and TRBJ2-7, with TRBD2 as a possible D gene (5 bases). CDR1 is SGHAT and CDR2 is FQNNGV in the germline V gene. V dropped 4 bases and J dropped 3 bases, with 10 bases sitting between them. The CDR3 length is 13 residues. For the CDR3, the DNA is TGTGCCAGCAGCTGGAACCGGGGCTACGAGCAGTACGTC. Protein: CASSWNRGYEQYV.

In this sample, this clonotype turned up many times. The rearrangement joins TRBV12-3 or TRBV12-4 to TRBJ2-3; D is undetermined. The CDR3 is 16 residues long. The germline V and J ends were trimmed by 5 bases and 2 bases, with 17 bases remaining between them. CDR3 DNA: TGTGCCAGCAGTCTATACTCCCTTCGCAACACAGATACGCAGTATTTT. Its protein is CASSLYSLRNTDTQYF.

The rearrangement joins TRBV7-6 to TRBJ2-5; TRBD2 aligns across 10 bases. The CDR3 loop spans 17 amino acids. The junction had 12 bases not matched to a gene; V was cut back by 3 bases and J by 5 bases. The germline V gene has CDR1 SGHVS and CDR2 FNYEAQ. The DNA of the CDR3 is TGTGCCAGCAGCTTGCGGGCTAGCGGGAGCTATGGCGAGACCCAGTACTTC. Its translation: CASSLRASGSYGETQYF.

At least ten counts were recorded for this clonotype. V is TRBV4-1 and J is TRBJ1-2; a possible D gene is TRBD1 (5 bases). V dropped 0 bases and J dropped 2 bases, with 19 bases sitting between them. The CDR3 totals 18 residues. Germline values: CDR1 MGHRA, CDR2 YSYEKL. The CDR3 loop reads CASSQEWGTENRNYGYTF. The CDR3 nucleotides read TGCGCCAGCAGCCAAGAGTGGGGGACGGAGAATCGAAACTATGGCTACACCTTC.

In its sample, this clonotype was seen many times. The chain joins TRBV7-2 to TRBJ1-4; no clear D gene. CDR1 SGHTA and CDR2 FQGNSA come from the germline V gene. The V end was cut by 6 bases, the J end by 4 bases, with 9 bases between. The CDR3 is 13 residues long. The CDR3 here is CASRDGFNEKLFF. The CDR3 DNA reads as TGTGCCAGCAGGGACGGCTTTAATGAAAAACTGTTTTTT.

The chain links TRBV18 to TRBJ2-7; 7 positions match TRBD1. CDR3 length equals 13 residues. Looked up from germline, CDR1 is KGHSH and CDR2 is LQKENI. The J segment lost 1 base and the V segment lost 4 bases, leaving 1 base of the junction unmatched. The CDR3 loop reads CASSRGQSYEQYV. The DNA for the CDR3 is TGTGCCAGCTCACGGGGACAGTCCTACGAGCAGTACGTC.

This clonotype has more than one count but fewer than ten. The gene calls are TRBV10-3 and TRBJ2-7; D is uncertain. Germline assignment: CDR1 ENHRY and CDR2 SYGVKD. CDR3 size: 12 residues. Trimming removed 6 bases from V and 3 bases from J, with 9 bases in between. The CDR3 nucleotides read TGTGCCATCAGCTCCGACGGCTACGAGCAGTACGTC. It encodes CAISSDGYEQYV.